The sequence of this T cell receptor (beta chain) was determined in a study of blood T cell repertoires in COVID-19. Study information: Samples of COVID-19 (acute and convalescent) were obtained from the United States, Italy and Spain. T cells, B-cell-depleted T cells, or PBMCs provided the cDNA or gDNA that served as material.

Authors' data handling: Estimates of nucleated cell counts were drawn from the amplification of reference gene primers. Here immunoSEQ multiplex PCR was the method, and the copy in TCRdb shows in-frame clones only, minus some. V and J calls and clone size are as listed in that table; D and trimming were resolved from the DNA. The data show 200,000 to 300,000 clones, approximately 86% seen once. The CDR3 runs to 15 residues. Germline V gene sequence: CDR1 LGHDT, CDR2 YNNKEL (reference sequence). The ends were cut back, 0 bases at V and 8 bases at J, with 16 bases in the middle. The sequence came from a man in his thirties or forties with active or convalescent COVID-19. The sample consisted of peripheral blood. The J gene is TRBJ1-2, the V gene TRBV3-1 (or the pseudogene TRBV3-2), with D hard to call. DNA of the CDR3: TGTGCCAGCAGCCAAGATAGAGGGTATTTAACAGGCTACACCTTC. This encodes CASSQDRGYLTGYTF.